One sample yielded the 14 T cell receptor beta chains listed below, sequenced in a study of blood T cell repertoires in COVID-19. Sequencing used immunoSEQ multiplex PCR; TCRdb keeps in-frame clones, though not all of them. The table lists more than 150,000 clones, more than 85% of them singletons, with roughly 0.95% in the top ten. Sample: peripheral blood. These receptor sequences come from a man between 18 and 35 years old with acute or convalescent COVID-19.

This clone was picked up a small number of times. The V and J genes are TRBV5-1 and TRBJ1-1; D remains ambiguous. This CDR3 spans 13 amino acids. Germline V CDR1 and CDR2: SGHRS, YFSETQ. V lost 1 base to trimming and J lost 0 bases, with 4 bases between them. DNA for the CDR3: TGCGCCAGCAGCTTGTATCTGAACACTGAAGCTTTCTTT. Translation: CASSLYLNTEAFF.

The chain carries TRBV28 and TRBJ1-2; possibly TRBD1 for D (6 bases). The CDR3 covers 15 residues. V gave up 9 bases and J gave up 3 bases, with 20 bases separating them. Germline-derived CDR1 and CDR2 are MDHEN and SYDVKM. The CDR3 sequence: CARETGLAFYYGYTF. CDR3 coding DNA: TGTGCCAGGGAGACAGGCTTAGCTTTTTACTATGGCTACACCTTC.

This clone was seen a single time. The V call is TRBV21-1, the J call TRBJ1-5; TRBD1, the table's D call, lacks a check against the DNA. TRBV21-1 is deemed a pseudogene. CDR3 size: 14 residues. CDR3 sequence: CASSKGSRGQPQHF. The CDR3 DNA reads TGTGCCAGCAGCAAAGGGAGCAGGGGTCAGCCCCAGCATTTT.

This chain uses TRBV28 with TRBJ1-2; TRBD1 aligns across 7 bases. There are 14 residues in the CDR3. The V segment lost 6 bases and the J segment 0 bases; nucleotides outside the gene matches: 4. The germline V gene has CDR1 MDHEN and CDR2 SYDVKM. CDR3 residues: CASSSGTANYGYTF. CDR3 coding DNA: TGTGCCAGCAGCTCCGGGACAGCTAACTATGGCTACACCTTC.

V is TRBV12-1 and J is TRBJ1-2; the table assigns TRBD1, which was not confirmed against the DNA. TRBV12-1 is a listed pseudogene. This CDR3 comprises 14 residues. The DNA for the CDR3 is TGTGCCAGCAGCTTGACCGACAGGGTAGGTGGCTACACCTTC. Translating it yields CASSLTDRVGGYTF.

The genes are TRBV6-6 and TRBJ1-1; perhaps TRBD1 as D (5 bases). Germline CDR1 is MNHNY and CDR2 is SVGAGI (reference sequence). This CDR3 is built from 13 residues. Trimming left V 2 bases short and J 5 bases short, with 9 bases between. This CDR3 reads CASSYEGRTEAFF. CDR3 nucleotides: TGTGCCAGCAGTTACGAGGGGAGGACTGAAGCTTTCTTT.

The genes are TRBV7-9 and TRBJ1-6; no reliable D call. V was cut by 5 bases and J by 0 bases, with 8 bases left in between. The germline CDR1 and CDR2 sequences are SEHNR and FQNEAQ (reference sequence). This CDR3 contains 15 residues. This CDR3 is CASSLQISYNSPLHF. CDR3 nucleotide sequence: TGTGCCAGCAGCCTCCAGATCTCCTATAATTCACCCCTCCACTTT.

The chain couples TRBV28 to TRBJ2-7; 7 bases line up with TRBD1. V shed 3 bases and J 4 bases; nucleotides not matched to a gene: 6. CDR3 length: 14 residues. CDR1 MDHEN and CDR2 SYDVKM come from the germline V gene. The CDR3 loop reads CASSFPDRSYEQYV. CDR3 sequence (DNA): TGTGCCAGCAGTTTCCCGGACAGGAGTTACGAGCAGTACGTC.

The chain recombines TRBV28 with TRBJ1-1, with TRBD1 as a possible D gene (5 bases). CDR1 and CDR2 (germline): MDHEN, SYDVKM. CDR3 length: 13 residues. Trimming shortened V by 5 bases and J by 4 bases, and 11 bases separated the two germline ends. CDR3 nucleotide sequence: TGTGCCAGCAGTCGGAGGGGAATCACTGAAGCTTTCTTT. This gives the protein CASSRRGITEAFF.

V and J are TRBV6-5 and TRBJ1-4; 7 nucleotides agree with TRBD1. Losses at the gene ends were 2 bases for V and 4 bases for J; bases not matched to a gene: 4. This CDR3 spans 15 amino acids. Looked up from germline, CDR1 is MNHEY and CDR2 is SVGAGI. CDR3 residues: CASSYQGQINEKLFF. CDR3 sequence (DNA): TGTGCCAGCAGTTACCAGGGACAGATTAATGAAAAACTGTTTTTT.

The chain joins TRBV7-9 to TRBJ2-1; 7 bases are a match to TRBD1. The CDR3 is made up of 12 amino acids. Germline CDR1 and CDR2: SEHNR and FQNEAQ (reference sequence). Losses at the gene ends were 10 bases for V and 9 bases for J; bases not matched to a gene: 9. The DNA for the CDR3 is TGTGCCACAAGACAGGGAGATGGTGAGCAGTTCTTC. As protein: CATRQGDGEQFF.

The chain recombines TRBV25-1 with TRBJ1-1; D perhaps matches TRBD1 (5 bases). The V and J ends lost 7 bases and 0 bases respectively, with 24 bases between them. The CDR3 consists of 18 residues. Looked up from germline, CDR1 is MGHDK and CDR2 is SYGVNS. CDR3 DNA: TGTGCCAGCACAGAGCGGGAGGGGATAGGAGGGATGAACACTGAAGCTTTCTTT. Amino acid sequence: CASTEREGIGGMNTEAFF.

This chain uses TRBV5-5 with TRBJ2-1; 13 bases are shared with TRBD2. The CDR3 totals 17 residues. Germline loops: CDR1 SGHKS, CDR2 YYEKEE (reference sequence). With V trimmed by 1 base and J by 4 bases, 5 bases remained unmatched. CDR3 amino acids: CASSLRLAGGNYNEQFF. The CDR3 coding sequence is TGTGCCAGCAGCTTGCGACTAGCGGGGGGAAATTACAATGAGCAGTTCTTC.

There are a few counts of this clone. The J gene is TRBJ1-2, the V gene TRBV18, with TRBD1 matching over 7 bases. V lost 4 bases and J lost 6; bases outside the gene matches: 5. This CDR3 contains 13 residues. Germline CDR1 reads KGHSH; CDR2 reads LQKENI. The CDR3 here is CASSLTGLDGYTF. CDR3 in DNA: TGTGCCAGCTCACTGACAGGGCTCGATGGCTACACCTTC.